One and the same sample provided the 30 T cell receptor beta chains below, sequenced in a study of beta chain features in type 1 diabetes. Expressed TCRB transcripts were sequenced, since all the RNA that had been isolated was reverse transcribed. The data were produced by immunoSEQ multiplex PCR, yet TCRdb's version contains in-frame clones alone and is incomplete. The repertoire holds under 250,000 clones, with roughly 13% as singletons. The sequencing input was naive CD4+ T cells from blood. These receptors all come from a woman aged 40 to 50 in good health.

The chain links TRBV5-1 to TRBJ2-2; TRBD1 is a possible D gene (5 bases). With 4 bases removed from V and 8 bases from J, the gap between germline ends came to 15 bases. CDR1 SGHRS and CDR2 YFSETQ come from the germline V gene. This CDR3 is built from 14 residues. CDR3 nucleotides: TGCGCCAGCAGCCGATGGGGCTCGGCAGGGGAGCTGTTTTTT. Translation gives CASSRWGSAGELFF.

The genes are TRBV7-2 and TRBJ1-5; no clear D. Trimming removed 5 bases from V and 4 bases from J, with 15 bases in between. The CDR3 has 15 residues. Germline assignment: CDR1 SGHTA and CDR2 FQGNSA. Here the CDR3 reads CASSPGVGWNQPQHF. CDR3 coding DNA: TGTGCCAGCAGCCCTGGAGTAGGATGGAATCAGCCCCAGCATTTT.

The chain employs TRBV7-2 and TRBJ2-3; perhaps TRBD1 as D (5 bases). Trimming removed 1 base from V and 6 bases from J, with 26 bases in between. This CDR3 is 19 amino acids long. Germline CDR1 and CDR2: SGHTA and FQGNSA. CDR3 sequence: CASSLVGLGFGRVDDTQYF. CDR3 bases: TGTGCCAGCAGCTTAGTTGGTCTGGGCTTCGGCAGGGTTGATGATACGCAGTATTTT.

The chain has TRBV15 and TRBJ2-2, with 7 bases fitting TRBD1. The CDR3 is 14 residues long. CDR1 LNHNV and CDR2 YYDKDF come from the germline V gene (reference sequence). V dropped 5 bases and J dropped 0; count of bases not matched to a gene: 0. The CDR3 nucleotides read TGTGCCACCAGCGGGACAGCGAACACCGGGGAGCTGTTTTTT. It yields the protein CATSGTANTGELFF.

The CDR3: CAISEWESYNSPLHF. The DNA for the CDR3 is TGTGCCATCAGTGAGTGGGAGTCCTATAATTCACCCCTCCACTTT. This sequence joins TRBV10-3 and TRBJ1-6, with D hard to call. Trimming cost V 1 base and J 1 base, with 5 bases left between them. The CDR3 has 15 residues. Per germline, CDR1 ENHRY and CDR2 SYGVKD.

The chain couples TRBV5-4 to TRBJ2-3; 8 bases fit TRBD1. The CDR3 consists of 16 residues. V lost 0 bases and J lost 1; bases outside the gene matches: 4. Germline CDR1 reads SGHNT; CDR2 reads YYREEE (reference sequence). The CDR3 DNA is TGTGCCAGCAGCTTGGGGGGGACAGGTGGCACAGATACGCAGTATTTT. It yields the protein CASSLGGTGGTDTQYF.

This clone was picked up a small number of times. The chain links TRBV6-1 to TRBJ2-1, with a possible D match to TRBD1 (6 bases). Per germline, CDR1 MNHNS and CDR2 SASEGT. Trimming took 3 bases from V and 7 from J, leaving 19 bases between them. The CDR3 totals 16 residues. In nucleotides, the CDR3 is TGTGCCAGCAGTGATAAGGGTACGACCACAGGGAATGAGCAGTTCTTC. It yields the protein CASSDKGTTTGNEQFF.

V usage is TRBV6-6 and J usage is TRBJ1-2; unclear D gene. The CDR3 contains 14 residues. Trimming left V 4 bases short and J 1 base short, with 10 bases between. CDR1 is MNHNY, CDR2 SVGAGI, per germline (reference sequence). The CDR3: CASSSPEDNYGYTF. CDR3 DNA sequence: TGTGCCAGCAGTTCGCCGGAGGATAACTATGGCTACACCTTC.

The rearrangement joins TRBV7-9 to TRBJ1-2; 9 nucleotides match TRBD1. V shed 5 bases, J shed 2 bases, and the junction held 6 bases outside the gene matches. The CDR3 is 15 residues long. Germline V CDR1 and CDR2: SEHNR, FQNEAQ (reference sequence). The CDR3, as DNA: TGTGCCAGCAGCCGGTGGGACAGGGAGAACTATGGCTACACCTTC. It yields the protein CASSRWDRENYGYTF.

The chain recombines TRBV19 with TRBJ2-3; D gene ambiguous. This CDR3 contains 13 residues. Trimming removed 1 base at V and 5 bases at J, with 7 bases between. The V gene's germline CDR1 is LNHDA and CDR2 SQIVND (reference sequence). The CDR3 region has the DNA TGTGCCAGTAGTATAGTAGTTGGAGATACGCAGTATTTT. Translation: CASSIVVGDTQYF. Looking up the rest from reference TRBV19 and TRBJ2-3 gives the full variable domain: DGGITQSPKYLFRKEGQNVTLSCEQNLNHDAMYWYRQDPGQGLRLIYYSQIVNDFQKGDIAEGYSVSREKKESFPLTVTSAQKNPTAFYLCASSIVVGDTQYFGPGTRLTVL.

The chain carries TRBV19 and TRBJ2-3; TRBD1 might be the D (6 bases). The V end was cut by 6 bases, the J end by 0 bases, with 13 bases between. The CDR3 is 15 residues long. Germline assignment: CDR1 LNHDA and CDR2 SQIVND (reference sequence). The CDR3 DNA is TGTGCCAGTAGGTCCCGGGACATTAGCACAGATACGCAGTATTTT. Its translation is CASRSRDISTDTQYF.

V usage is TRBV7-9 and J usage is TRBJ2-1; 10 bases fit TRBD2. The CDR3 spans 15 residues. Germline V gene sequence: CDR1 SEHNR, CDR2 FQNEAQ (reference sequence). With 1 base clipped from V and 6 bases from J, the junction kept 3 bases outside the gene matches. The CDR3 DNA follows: TGTGCCAGCAGCTTAGGACTAGCGGGCCTCAATGAGCAGTTCTTC. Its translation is CASSLGLAGLNEQFF.

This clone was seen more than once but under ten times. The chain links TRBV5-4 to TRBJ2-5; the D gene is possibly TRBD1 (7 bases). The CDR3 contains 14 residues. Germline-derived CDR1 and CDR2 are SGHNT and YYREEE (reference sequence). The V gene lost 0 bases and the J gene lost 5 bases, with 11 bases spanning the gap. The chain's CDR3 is CASSLEQGRETQYF. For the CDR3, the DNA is TGTGCCAGCAGCTTGGAACAGGGGAGGGAGACCCAGTACTTC.

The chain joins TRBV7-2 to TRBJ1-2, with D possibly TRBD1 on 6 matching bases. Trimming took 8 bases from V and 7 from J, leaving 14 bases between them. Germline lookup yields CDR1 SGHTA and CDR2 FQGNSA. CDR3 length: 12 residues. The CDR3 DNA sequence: TGTGCCAGCTTACAGGGCCGATCTGGCTACACCTTC. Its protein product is CASLQGRSGYTF.

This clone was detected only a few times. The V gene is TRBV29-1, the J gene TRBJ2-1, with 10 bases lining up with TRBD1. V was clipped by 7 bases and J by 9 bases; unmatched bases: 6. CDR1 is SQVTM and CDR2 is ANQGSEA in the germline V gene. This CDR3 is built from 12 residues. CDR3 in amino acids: CSDSTGGGEQFF. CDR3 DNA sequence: TGCAGCGATTCGACAGGGGGCGGTGAGCAGTTCTTC.

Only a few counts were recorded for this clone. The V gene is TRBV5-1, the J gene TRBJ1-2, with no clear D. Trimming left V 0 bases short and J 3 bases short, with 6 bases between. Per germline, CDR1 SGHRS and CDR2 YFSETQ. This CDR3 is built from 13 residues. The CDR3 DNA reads TGCGCCAGCAGCTTGGCCGGGGACTATGGCTACACCTTC. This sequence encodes CASSLAGDYGYTF.

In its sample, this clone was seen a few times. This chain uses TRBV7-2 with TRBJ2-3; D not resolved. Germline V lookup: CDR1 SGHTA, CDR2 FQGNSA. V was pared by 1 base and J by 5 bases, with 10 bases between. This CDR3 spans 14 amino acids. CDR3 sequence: CASSLVGPLDTQYF. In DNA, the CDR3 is TGTGCCAGCAGCTTAGTTGGCCCCCTAGATACGCAGTATTTT.

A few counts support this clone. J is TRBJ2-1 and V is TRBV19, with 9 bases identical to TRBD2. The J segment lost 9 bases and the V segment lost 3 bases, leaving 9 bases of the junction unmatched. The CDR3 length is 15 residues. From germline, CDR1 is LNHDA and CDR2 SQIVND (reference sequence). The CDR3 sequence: CASSMISGGISEQFF. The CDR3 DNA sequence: TGTGCCAGTAGTATGATAAGCGGGGGGATAAGTGAGCAGTTCTTC.

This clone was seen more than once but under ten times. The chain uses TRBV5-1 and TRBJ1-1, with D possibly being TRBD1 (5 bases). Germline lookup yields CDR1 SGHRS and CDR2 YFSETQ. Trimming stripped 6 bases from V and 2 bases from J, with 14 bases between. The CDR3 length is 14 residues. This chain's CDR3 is CASTPGGFNTEAFF. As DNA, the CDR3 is TGCGCCAGCACCCCGGGGGGATTTAACACTGAAGCTTTCTTT. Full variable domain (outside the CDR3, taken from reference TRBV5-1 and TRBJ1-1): KAGVTQTPRYLIKTRGQQVTLSCSPISGHRSVSWYQQTPGQGLQFLFEYFSETQRNKGNFPGRFSGRQFSNSRSEMNVSTLELGDSALYLCASTPGGFNTEAFFGQGTRLTVV.

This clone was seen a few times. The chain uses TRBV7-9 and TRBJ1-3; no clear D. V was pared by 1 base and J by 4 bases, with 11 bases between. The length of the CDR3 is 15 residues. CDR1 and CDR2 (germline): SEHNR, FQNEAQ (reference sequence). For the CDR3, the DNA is TGTGCCAGCAGCTTAGAAGCCGTGTACGGAAACACCATATATTTT. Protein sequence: CASSLEAVYGNTIYF. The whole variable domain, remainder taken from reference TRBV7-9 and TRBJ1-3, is DTGVSQNPRHKITKRGQNVTFRCDPISEHNRLYWYRQTLGQGPEFLTYFQNEAQLEKSRLLSDRFSAERPKGSFSTLEIQRTEQGDSAMYLCASSLEAVYGNTIYFGEGSWLTVV.

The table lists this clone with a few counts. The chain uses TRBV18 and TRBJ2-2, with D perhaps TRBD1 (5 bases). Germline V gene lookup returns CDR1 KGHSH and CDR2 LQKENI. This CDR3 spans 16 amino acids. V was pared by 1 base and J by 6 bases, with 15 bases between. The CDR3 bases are TGTGCCAGCTCACCACTCAAACAGAGGACATCCGGGGAGCTGTTTTTT. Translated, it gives CASSPLKQRTSGELFF.

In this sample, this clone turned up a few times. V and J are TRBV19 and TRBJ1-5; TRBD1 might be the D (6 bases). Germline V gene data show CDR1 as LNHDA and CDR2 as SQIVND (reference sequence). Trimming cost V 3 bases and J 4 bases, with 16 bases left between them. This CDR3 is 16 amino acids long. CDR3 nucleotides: TGTGCCAGTAGTATGTTGGTCGGGCAGGGGAATCAGCCCCAGCATTTT. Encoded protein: CASSMLVGQGNQPQHF.

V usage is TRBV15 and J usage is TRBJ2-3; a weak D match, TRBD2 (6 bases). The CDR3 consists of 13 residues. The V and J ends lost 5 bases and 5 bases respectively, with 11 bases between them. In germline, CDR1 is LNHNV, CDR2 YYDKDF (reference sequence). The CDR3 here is CATSSRDLDTQYF. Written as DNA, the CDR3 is TGTGCCACCAGCTCCCGGGACTTAGATACGCAGTATTTT.

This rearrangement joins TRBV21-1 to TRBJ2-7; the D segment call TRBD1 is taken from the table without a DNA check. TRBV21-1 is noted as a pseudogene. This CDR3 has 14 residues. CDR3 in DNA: TGTGCCAGTACAATGGACAGGGAGAACTACGAGCAGTACTTC. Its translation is CASTMDRENYEQYF.

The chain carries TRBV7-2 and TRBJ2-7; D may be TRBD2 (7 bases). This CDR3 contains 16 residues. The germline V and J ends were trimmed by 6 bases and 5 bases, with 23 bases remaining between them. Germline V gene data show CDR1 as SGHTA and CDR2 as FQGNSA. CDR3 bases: TGTGCCAGCAGTTCCAATGGTGGGGGGGGCCTCCACGAGCAGTACTTC. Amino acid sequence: CASSSNGGGGLHEQYF.

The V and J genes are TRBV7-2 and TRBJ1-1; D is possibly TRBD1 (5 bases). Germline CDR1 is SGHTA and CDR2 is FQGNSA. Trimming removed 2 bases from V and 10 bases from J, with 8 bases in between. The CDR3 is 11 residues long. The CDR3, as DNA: TGTGCCAGCAGCTTACAGGGAAGAGCTTTCTTT. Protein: CASSLQGRAFF.

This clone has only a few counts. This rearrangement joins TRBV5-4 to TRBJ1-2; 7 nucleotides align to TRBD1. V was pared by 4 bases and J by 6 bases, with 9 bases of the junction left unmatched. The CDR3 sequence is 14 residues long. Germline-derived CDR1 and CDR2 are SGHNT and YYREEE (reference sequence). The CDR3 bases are TGTGCCAGCAGCCTCAGGGGGGCGATTCATGGCTACACCTTC. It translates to CASSLRGAIHGYTF.

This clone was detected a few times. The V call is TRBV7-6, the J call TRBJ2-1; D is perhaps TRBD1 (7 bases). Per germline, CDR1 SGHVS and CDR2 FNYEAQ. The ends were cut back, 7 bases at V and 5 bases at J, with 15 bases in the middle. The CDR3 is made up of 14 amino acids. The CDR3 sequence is CASTGLRGDNEQFF. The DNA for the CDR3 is TGTGCCAGCACCGGACTCAGGGGGGACAATGAGCAGTTCTTC.

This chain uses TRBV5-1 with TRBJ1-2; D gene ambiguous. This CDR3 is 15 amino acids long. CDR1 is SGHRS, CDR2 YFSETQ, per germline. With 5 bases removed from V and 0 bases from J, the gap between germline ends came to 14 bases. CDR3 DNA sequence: TGCGCCAGCAGAATTAACGGACTCACTAACTATGGCTACACCTTC. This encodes CASRINGLTNYGYTF.

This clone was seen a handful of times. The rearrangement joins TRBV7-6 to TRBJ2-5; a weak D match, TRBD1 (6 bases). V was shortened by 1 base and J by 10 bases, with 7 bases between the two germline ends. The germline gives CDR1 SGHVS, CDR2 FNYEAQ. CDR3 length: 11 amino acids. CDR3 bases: TGTGCCAGCAGCTTAGGACAGGTCCAGTACTTC. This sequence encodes CASSLGQVQYF. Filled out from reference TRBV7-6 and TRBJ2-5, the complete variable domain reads GAGVSQSPRYKVTKRGQDVALRCDPISGHVSLYWYRQALGQGPEFLTYFNYEAQQDKSGLPNDRFSAERPEGSISTLTIQRTEQRDSAMYRCASSLGQVQYFGPGTRLLVL.